The entry below describes one T cell receptor beta chain. Its antigen remains unidentified. No quality values exist for individual bases; no much larger clone is one base distant. Trimming removed 6 bases from V and 5 bases from J; the gene matches leave 7 bases unexplained. The CDR3 sequence holds 15 residues, the cysteine and phenylalanine included. Only CDR3 DNA remains: 45 bases, in frame from the first base. Per the germline V gene, MNHNS is the CDR1 and SASEGT is the CDR2. The data belong to a study of beta chain features in type 1 diabetes (dated by TCRdb to 2017 to 2018). Regarding the complete study: Mean age, gender distribution, total cell number and subset yield were not different between patients and healthy donors. A total of roughly 100,000,000 sorted cells were examined across all samples, and the number of cells per subset was strongly correlated with RNA yield. The study compared the TCRB repertoires of sorted circulating CD4+ T cell subsets in recently diagnosed type 1 diabetes patients with those in matched healthy donors. Naive and central memory subsets were obtained from all 28 donors, but regulatory and stem cell-like memory subsets were isolated from only 8 patients and roughly 8 healthy donors. General study outcomes and caveats: Naive, central memory and regulatory TCRB repertoires appeared to be more alike among patients than among healthy donors. Only small numbers of individuals were included in the HLA sub-analyses, which left unresolved whether HLA type had any influence on TCRB rearrangement. Fewer insertions and more nucleotide deletions at VDJ recombination sites were observed in patients with type 1 diabetes, implying thymic rearrangement abnormalities. Because cDNA rather than genomic DNA was sequenced, highly expressing activated cells could have been over-represented, although no difference in activation and CD3 levels was found between groups. A moderate but significant shortening of TCRB CDR3 length was observed in type 1 diabetes patients in all four CD4+ subsets. PCR might favor shorter templates, but patient and control samples were amplified and corrected together, so any skew would affect both groups equally.

The entire isolated RNA was reverse transcribed using the High Capacity cDNA Reverse Transcription Kit, and thus expressed TCRB transcripts were sequenced. Naive, central memory and regulatory T cell samples underwent deep immunoSEQ sequencing, averaging roughly 3.5 million total reads per sample. Sorted cells were lysed in RLT buffer and RNA was extracted with DNase-treated RNeasy Micro or Mini kits, depending on cell number. To prevent cross-contamination, each cell subset was processed individually, whereas patient and healthy donor samples were processed jointly. The immunoSEQ multiplex PCR was used to amplify TCRB sequences from cDNA, generating 87-bp fragments that spanned the CDR3 region. The amplicons were sequenced using the Illumina HiSeq platform. On the authors' methods: Synthetic template baselines were used to correct PCR bias computationally, reads within Hamming distance 2 were collapsed, and singletons that could not be merged were discarded. By aligning reads against IMGT, V, D and J genes, CDR3 length, and insertions or deletions at six rearrangement sites were assigned. Within each subset, clonotype counts were normalized to the number of sorted cells before true diversity and Gini coefficients were calculated with the tcR R package. Repertoire sharing was quantified using the overlap coefficient calculated on TCRB nucleotide sequences. As a proxy for the pre-selection repertoire, out-of-frame TCRB sequences from naive cells were analyzed. The immuneACCESS repertoire file appears here via TCRdb, limited to in-frame rearrangements. These files lack a portion of the clones; in checked studies, under half of the deficit traces to unresolved V genes, and the cause of the others is not known. V and J calls and clone size are as listed in that table; D and trimming were resolved from the DNA. This sample is represented by approximately 150,000 clones; 8% to 13% of them were singletons. The ten top clones hold under 1.5% of the sample.

Each donor gave one peripheral blood draw, roughly 0.11 L on average, collected into heparinised tubes. A BD FACSAria II and a panel including CD45RO, CCR7, CD25, CD127, CD95 and CD27 were used to sort naive, central memory, regulatory and stem cell-like memory CD4+ T cells. Purity was above 95% for every sorted population. PBMCs were isolated immediately by Lymphoprep density gradient centrifugation and stained directly without culture. So that batch effects would be minimized, each experiment stained and sorted samples in pairs, pairing one healthy donor with one patient. In this chain, TRBV6-1 is recombined with TRBJ2-3, and 11 junction bases match TRBD1. This clonotype was sampled from a man aged 18 to 35 in good health. The sequenced material came from naive CD4+ T cells from blood. The cell subset or site label corresponds to: true naive CD4+ T cells. The DNA sequence is TGTGCCAGCAGGGACAGGGGGCGGCCTTTAGATACGCAGTATTTT. It translates as CASRDRGRPLDTQYF.